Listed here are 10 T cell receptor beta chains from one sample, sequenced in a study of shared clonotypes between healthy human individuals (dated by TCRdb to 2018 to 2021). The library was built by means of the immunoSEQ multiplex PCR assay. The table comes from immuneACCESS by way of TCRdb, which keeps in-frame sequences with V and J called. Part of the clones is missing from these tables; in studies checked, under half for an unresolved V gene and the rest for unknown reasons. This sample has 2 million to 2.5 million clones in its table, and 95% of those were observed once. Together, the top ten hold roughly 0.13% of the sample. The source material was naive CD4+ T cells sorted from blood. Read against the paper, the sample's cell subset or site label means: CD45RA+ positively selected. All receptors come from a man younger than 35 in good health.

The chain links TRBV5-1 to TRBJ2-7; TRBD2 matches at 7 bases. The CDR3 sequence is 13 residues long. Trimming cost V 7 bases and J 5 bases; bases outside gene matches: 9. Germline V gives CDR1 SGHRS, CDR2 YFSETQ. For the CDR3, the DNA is TGCGCCAGCGGTCAACGGGGGAGGGACGAGCAGTACTTC. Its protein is CASGQRGRDEQYF.

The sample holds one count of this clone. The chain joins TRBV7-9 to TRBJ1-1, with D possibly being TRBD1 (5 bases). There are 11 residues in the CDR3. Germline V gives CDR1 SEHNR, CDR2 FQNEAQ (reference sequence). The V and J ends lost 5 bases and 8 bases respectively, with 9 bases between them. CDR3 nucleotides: TGTGCCAGCAGCCCGAGGGACGAAGCTTTCTTT. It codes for CASSPRDEAFF.

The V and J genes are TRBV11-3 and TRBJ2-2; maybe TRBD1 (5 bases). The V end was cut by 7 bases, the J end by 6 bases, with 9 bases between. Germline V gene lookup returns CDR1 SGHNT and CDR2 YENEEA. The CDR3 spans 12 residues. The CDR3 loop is CASTEGAGELFF. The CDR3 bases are TGTGCCAGCACCGAAGGGGCCGGGGAGCTGTTTTTT.

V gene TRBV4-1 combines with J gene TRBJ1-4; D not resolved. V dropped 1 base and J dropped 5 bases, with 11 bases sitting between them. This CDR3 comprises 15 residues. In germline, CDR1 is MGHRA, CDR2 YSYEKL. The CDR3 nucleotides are TGCGCCAGCAGCCAAGTTTACAGAAACAATGAAAAACTGTTTTTT. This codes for CASSQVYRNNEKLFF.

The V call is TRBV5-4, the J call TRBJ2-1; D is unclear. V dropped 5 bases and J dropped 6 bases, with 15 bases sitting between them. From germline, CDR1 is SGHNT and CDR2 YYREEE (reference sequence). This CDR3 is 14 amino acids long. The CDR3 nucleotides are TGTGCCAGCAGTCAGATGACAAGCCCCAATGAGCAGTTCTTC. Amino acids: CASSQMTSPNEQFF.

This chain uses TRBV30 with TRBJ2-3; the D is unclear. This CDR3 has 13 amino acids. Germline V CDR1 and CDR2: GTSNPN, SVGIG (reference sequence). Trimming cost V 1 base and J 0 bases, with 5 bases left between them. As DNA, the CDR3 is TGTGCCTGGAGTGCCCGTAGCACAGATACGCAGTATTTT. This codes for CAWSARSTDTQYF.

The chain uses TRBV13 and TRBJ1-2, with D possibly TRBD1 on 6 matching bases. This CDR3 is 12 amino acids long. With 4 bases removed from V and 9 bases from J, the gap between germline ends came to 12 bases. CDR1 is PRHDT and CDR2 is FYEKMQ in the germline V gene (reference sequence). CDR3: CASSSLGTRYTF. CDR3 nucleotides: TGTGCCAGCAGCTCATTGGGGACACGCTACACCTTC.

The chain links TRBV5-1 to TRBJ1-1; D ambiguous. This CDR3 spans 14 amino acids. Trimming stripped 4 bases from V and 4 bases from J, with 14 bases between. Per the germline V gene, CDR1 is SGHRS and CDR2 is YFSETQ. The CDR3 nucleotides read TGCGCCAGCAGCATAGGCGGACCCAGCACTGAAGCTTTCTTT. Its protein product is CASSIGGPSTEAFF.

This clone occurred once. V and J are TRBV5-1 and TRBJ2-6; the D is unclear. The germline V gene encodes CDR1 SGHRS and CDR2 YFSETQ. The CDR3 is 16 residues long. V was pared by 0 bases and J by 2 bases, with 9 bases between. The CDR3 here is CASSLAAVAGANVLTF. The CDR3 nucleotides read TGCGCCAGCAGCTTGGCTGCGGTGGCTGGGGCCAACGTCCTGACTTTC.

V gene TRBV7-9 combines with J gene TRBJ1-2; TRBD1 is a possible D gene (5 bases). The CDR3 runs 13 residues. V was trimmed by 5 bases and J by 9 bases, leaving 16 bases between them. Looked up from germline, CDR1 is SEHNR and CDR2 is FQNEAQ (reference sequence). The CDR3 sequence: CASSQGTTVRYTF. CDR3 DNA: TGTGCCAGCAGCCAAGGGACGACAGTTCGCTACACCTTC.